A selection of T cell receptor beta chains follows, all from one sample in a study of post-analysis software for immune sequencing data. TCRdb reprocessed the PCR reads with MiXCR, giving one entry per CDR3 protein. The sample lists around 500,000 distinct CDR3 sequences; around 36% were seen once. The specimen was blood. The receptors stem from a girl aged 2 to 17 with multiple sclerosis. Each CDR3 is given with its conserved first and last residue. The order of the fields is clone size, J gene, D gene, V gene, CDR3 protein, CDR3 DNA. D genes are given only for firm matches. Size is omitted from some rows. Given values are once, few, many or a class for expanded clones.

few TRBJ1-1 NA TRBV5-1 CASSLDLNSEAFF TGCGCCAGCAGCTTGGATCTTAACTCTGAAGCTTTCTTT
NA TRBJ2-5 NA TRBV10-2 CASSVRREETQYF TGCGCCAGCAGTGTGCGAAGGGAAGAGACCCAGTACTTC
few TRBJ2-7 NA TRBV20-1 CSAERRGEQYF TGCAGTGCCGAGAGGCGTGGTGAGCAGTACTTC
NA TRBJ2-3 NA TRBV20-1 CSARLGAGTDTQYF TGCAGTGCTAGGTTGGGGGCGGGCACAGATACGCAGTATTTT
NA TRBJ2-3 NA TRBV4-1 CASSQEWPTPGSTDTQYF TGCGCCAGCAGCCAAGAATGGCCTACCCCGGGGAGCACAGATACGCAGTATTTT
NA TRBJ1-2 TRBD1 TRBV28 CAGGDSLYGYTF TGTGCCGGGGGGGACAGCCTCTATGGCTACACCTTC
many TRBJ1-2 TRBD1 TRBV6-5 CASSYDPGQGAGGYTF TGTGCCAGCAGTTACGACCCGGGACAGGGGGCAGGTGGCTACACCTTC
few TRBJ1-2 TRBD1 TRBV5-1 CASSLPGQGSPSYGYTF TGCGCCAGCAGCCTACCGGGACAGGGCTCTCCTAGCTATGGCTACACCTTC
NA TRBJ2-5 TRBD2 TRBV20-1 CSASIAGRQETQYF TGCAGTGCTAGTATAGCGGGGAGACAAGAGACCCAGTACTTC
few TRBJ2-3 TRBD1 TRBV20-1 CSARTTGITDTQYF TGCAGTGCTCGAACGACAGGGATAACAGATACGCAGTATTTT
NA TRBJ2-1 NA TRBV7-2 CASSLVPGHNEQFF TGTGCCAGCAGCTTAGTCCCAGGCCACAATGAGCAGTTCTTC
few TRBJ2-3 NA TRBV5-1 CASSFVAGHSTDTQYF TGCGCCAGCAGCTTTGTCGCGGGGCACAGCACAGATACGCAGTATTTT
NA TRBJ2-2 NA TRBV9 CASSVAPGELFF TGTGCCAGCAGCGTAGCTCCCGGGGAGCTGTTTTTT
NA TRBJ1-1 NA TRBV7-6 CASSLDTRAPTEAFF TGTGCCAGCAGCTTAGATACACGGGCTCCCACTGAAGCTTTCTTT
few TRBJ1-1 TRBD1 TRBV10-3 CAISDPGQGATEAFF TGTGCCATCAGTGACCCTGGACAGGGAGCCACTGAAGCTTTCTTT
few TRBJ1-6 NA TRBV6-6 CASNQATNSPLHF TGTGCCAGCAATCAGGCAACCAATTCACCCCTCCACTTT
many TRBJ2-5 TRBD2 TRBV5-5 CASSLDRLAGGETQYF TGTGCCAGCAGCTTGGACCGACTAGCGGGGGGCGAGACCCAGTACTTC
NA TRBJ2-1 TRBD2 TRBV4-2 CASSQDLERGGRNEQFF TGTGCCAGCAGCCAAGATCTCGAGCGGGGGGGCCGGAATGAGCAGTTCTTC
NA TRBJ2-3 NA TRBV5-1 CASSQETGRTDTQYF TGCGCCAGCAGCCAGGAGACAGGACGCACAGATACGCAGTATTTT
few TRBJ2-7 NA TRBV20-1 CSARPRGGTNSYEQYF TGCAGTGCTAGACCCCGAGGCGGGACAAACTCCTACGAGCAGTACTTC
NA TRBJ2-4 NA TRBV12-3/TRBV12-4 CASSSRALGEDIQYF TGTGCCAGCAGTTCTCGAGCGCTGGGGGAGGACATTCAGTACTTC
NA TRBJ1-2 NA TRBV14 CASSQRRESGYTF TGTGCCAGCAGCCAAAGGAGGGAAAGTGGCTACACCTTC